Shown below are 32 T cell receptor beta chains from a single sample sequenced in a study of cytomegalovirus exposure and HLA in healthy donors. PCR was performed using 60 Vbeta and 13 Jbeta primers. Clones were sequenced by immunoSEQ multiplex PCR, and TCRdb holds only the in-frame ones, with some missing. Of approximately 150,000 clones detected, about 77% appear once; the ten largest clones hold roughly 10%. The specimen was PBMCs. The receptors stem from a man younger than 30 in good health and CMV-seropositive.

V gene TRBV19 combines with J gene TRBJ2-7, with 7 positions matching TRBD2. V shed 5 bases and J 3 bases; nucleotides not matched to a gene: 4. Germline loops: CDR1 LNHDA, CDR2 SQIVND (reference sequence). The CDR3 runs to 13 residues. CDR3 protein: CASSSGGYYEQYF. The DNA for the CDR3 is TGTGCCAGTAGTTCCGGGGGGTACTACGAGCAGTACTTC.

V gene TRBV27 combines with J gene TRBJ2-1, with a tentative D call TRBD2 (7 bases). V lost 10 bases to trimming and J lost 8 bases, with 21 bases between them. Germline V CDR1 and CDR2: MNHEY, SMNVEV (reference sequence). The CDR3 is 14 residues long. The CDR3 here is CATRGWGGHDEQFF. The DNA of the CDR3 is TGTGCCACCAGGGGATGGGGGGGCCACGATGAGCAGTTCTTC.

The chain carries TRBV4-1 and TRBJ2-2, with D possibly matching TRBD2 (7 bases). V was shortened by 4 bases and J by 0 bases, with 18 bases between the two germline ends. The length of the CDR3 is 18 residues. The germline CDR1 and CDR2 sequences are MGHRA and YSYEKL. DNA of the CDR3: TGCGCCAGCAGCCCCCGGTGGGAGGGGGTCGCGAACACCGGGGAGCTGTTTTTT. Translation gives CASSPRWEGVANTGELFF.

The CDR3, as DNA: TGTGCCTGGAGTGTAATCAACGAGCAGTACTTC. This translates into CAWSVINEQYF. The chain carries TRBV30 and TRBJ2-7, with D unclear. The CDR3 extends over 11 amino acids. With 0 bases removed from V and 5 bases from J, the gap between germline ends came to 5 bases. CDR1 is GTSNPN and CDR2 is SVGIG in the germline V gene (reference sequence).

V and J are TRBV30 and TRBJ1-5; TRBD1 matches at 8 bases. The CDR3 has 13 residues. Germline values: CDR1 GTSNPN, CDR2 SVGIG (reference sequence). The V and J ends lost 6 bases and 4 bases, in that order; junction bases with no gene match: 5. CDR3 DNA sequence: TGTGCCTGTTGGACAGGGCCAAATCAGCCCCAGCATTTT. This codes for CACWTGPNQPQHF.

This chain uses TRBV5-1 with TRBJ1-1; unclear D gene. Trimming took 4 bases from V and 2 from J, leaving 12 bases between them. The V gene's germline CDR1 is SGHRS and CDR2 YFSETQ. The CDR3 sequence is 14 residues long. The CDR3 sequence: CASSTGSTNTEAFF. CDR3 DNA sequence: TGCGCCAGCAGCACTGGGAGTACAAACACTGAAGCTTTCTTT.

The chain combines TRBV19 with TRBJ1-5; D gene uncertain. CDR3 size: 15 residues. Trimming shortened V by 6 bases and J by 0 bases, and 12 bases separated the two germline ends. Germline V lookup: CDR1 LNHDA, CDR2 SQIVND (reference sequence). CDR3 nucleotide sequence: TGTGCCAGTAGCCCTAACGAATATAGCAATCAGCCCCAGCATTTT. This encodes CASSPNEYSNQPQHF.

The chain combines TRBV6-1 with TRBJ2-5, with D possibly TRBD2 on 6 matching bases. The CDR3 length is 18 residues. Germline CDR1 MNHNS, CDR2 SASEGT. V lost 2 bases and J lost 3, with 22 bases in between. The DNA of the CDR3 is TGTGCCAGCAGTGAATGGGGGACTCGGGGGAAGGGGAAAGAGACCCAGTACTTC. This translates into CASSEWGTRGKGKETQYF.

The chain recombines TRBV5-5 with TRBJ1-2; perhaps TRBD1 as D (6 bases). Trimming removed 4 bases at V and 2 bases at J, with 12 bases between. Germline V lookup: CDR1 SGHKS, CDR2 YYEKEE (reference sequence). This CDR3 comprises 14 residues. The chain's CDR3 is CASSGNTGNYGYTF. Written as DNA, the CDR3 is TGTGCCAGCAGCGGAAACACAGGGAACTATGGCTACACCTTC.

This chain links TRBV5-6 with TRBJ2-7, with 9 bases fitting TRBD1. Germline trimming cut 4 bases from V and 5 bases from J; bases unmatched to any gene: 13. The CDR3 spans 16 residues. Germline V CDR1 and CDR2: SGHDT, YYEEEE. The CDR3 region has the DNA TGTGCCAGCAGCCGTCTCCGGGACAGGGATGTCAACGAGCAGTACTTC. Translation gives CASSRLRDRDVNEQYF.

V and J are TRBV6-5 and TRBJ2-2; the match to TRBD2 covers 9 bases. The CDR3 is 15 amino acids. The germline CDR1 and CDR2 sequences are MNHEY and SVGAGI. The junction had 9 bases not matched to a gene; V was cut back by 7 bases and J by 6 bases. The CDR3 reads CASTWYSGSAGELFF. The CDR3 DNA follows: TGTGCCAGCACCTGGTATAGCGGGAGCGCCGGGGAGCTGTTTTTT.

This chain joins TRBV7-2 and TRBJ2-7, with D possibly matching TRBD1 (6 bases). The CDR3 length is 15 residues. Trimming stripped 5 bases from V and 6 bases from J, with 20 bases between. Germline assignment: CDR1 SGHTA and CDR2 FQGNSA. Written as DNA, the CDR3 is TGTGCCAGCAGCCTCCCGACAGGACGGCCTTCCGAGCAGTACTTC. It translates to CASSLPTGRPSEQYF.

The rearrangement joins TRBV6-1 to TRBJ1-4; D unresolved. This CDR3 has 14 amino acids. Germline V lookup: CDR1 MNHNS, CDR2 SASEGT. Trimming stripped 6 bases from V and 2 bases from J, with 10 bases between. The CDR3 spells CASSLIQTNEKLFF. In DNA, the CDR3 is TGTGCCAGCAGCCTCATACAGACTAATGAAAAACTGTTTTTT.

The J gene is TRBJ1-5, the V gene TRBV15; tentatively, D is TRBD1 (5 bases). The CDR3 covers 14 residues. V lost 3 bases and J lost 7, with 13 bases in between. CDR1 is LNHNV, CDR2 YYDKDF, per germline (reference sequence). The CDR3 sequence: CATSRLGGDQPQHF. In DNA form, the CDR3 reads TGTGCCACCAGCAGGCTGGGGGGGGACCAGCCCCAGCATTTT.

This chain uses TRBV29-1 with TRBJ2-3; 7 positions agree with TRBD1. The junction had 10 bases not matched to a gene; V was cut back by 4 bases and J by 6 bases. Germline lookup yields CDR1 SQVTM and CDR2 ANQGSEA. The CDR3 length is 14 residues. As DNA, the CDR3 is TGCAGCGTTGGATTACAGGGGCGCTTGGATACGCAGTATTTT. This sequence encodes CSVGLQGRLDTQYF.

The V call is TRBV11-2, the J call TRBJ2-7, with D possibly being TRBD1 (6 bases). CDR3 size: 16 residues. CDR1 is SGHAT and CDR2 is FQNNGV in the germline V gene. The germline V and J ends were trimmed by 4 bases and 0 bases, with 16 bases remaining between them. DNA of the CDR3: TGTGCCAGCAGCTCCACGGGACATTCAGTCTCCTACGAGCAGTACTTC. Protein product: CASSSTGHSVSYEQYF.

CDR3 amino acids: CASSPDRDGYTF. Written as DNA, the CDR3 is TGTGCCAGCAGCCCGGACAGGGACGGCTACACCTTC. The rearrangement links TRBV5-5 to TRBJ1-2; the match to TRBD1 covers 8 bases. The J segment lost 8 bases and the V segment lost 4 bases, leaving 4 bases of the junction unmatched. Germline V gives CDR1 SGHKS, CDR2 YYEKEE (reference sequence). The CDR3 spans 12 residues.

The J gene is TRBJ2-2, the V gene TRBV11-2; D may be TRBD2 (5 bases). This CDR3 comprises 15 residues. Per the germline V gene, CDR1 is SGHAT and CDR2 is FQNNGV. V was pared by 6 bases and J by 0 bases, with 11 bases between. As DNA, the CDR3 is TGTGCCAGCAGGCCTGCCGGGACGAACACCGGGGAGCTGTTTTTT. Translation gives CASRPAGTNTGELFF.

The V gene is TRBV28, the J gene TRBJ1-2, with a tentative D call TRBD1 (5 bases). The CDR3 contains 13 residues. CDR1 and CDR2 from the germline V gene are MDHEN and SYDVKM. Trimming stripped 3 bases from V and 4 bases from J, with 9 bases between. Here the CDR3 reads CASSFYGAYGYTF. CDR3 DNA sequence: TGTGCCAGCAGTTTCTATGGGGCCTATGGCTACACCTTC.

The V and J genes are TRBV28 and TRBJ1-4; D is undetermined. V dropped 7 bases and J dropped 4 bases, with 10 bases sitting between them. Germline CDR1 is MDHEN and CDR2 is SYDVKM. This CDR3 spans 13 amino acids. CDR3 DNA sequence: TGTGCCAGCACCATAAGACATAATGAAAAACTGTTTTTT. This sequence encodes CASTIRHNEKLFF.

This chain joins TRBV7-9 and TRBJ2-2; the D is unclear. V dropped 10 bases and J dropped 5 bases, with 14 bases sitting between them. CDR3 length equals 13 residues. Germline V gene data show CDR1 as SEHNR and CDR2 as FQNEAQ (reference sequence). The CDR3 loop is CATGGRETGELFF. The CDR3 coding sequence is TGTGCCACCGGTGGTAGAGAAACCGGGGAGCTGTTTTTT.

The chain recombines TRBV4-1 with TRBJ2-5; TRBD1 agrees at 8 bases. Germline V gene data show CDR1 as MGHRA and CDR2 as YSYEKL. CDR3 length: 19 amino acids. J lost 1 base, V lost 0 bases, and 13 bases had no gene match. CDR3 in amino acids: CASSQDWQGQEDPQETQYF. The CDR3 nucleotides read TGCGCCAGCAGCCAAGATTGGCAGGGACAGGAGGATCCCCAAGAGACCCAGTACTTC.

This clone was seen only a few times. For the CDR3, the DNA is TGTGCCAGCAGCCCCTCTAGCGGAACCTACGAGCAGTACTTC. It encodes CASSPSSGTYEQYF. V and J are TRBV6-5 and TRBJ2-7; 7 bases are a match to TRBD2. CDR1 and CDR2 from the germline V gene are MNHEY and SVGAGI. This CDR3 comprises 14 residues. Trimming took 6 bases from V and 2 from J; bases not matched to a gene: 7.

The chain recombines TRBV9 with TRBJ2-1; D might be TRBD2 (5 bases). The CDR3 loop spans 14 amino acids. Germline V gives CDR1 SGDLS, CDR2 YYNGEE. V was clipped by 5 bases and J by 5 bases, with 14 bases between them. The CDR3 loop is CASRRSPTNNEQFF. The DNA for the CDR3 is TGTGCCAGCAGACGGAGCCCGACTAACAATGAGCAGTTCTTC.

The gene calls are TRBV7-9 and TRBJ2-3; 8 nucleotides match TRBD1. Germline V gene data show CDR1 as SEHNR and CDR2 as FQNEAQ (reference sequence). The V and J ends lost 4 bases and 0 bases, in that order; junction bases with no gene match: 6. The CDR3 totals 16 residues. This CDR3 is CASSSWGQASTDTQYF. The CDR3 region has the DNA TGTGCCAGCAGCTCTTGGGGACAGGCTAGCACAGATACGCAGTATTTT.

CDR3 in DNA: TGTGCCAGCAGTGACTCGGAGCGGAGTAACACAGATACGCAGTATTTT. It is translated as CASSDSERSNTDTQYF. This chain links TRBV6-4 with TRBJ2-3; a weak D match, TRBD2 (5 bases). V lost 0 bases to trimming and J lost 2 bases, with 12 bases between them. CDR3 length: 16 amino acids. Germline values: CDR1 MRHNA, CDR2 SNTAGT.

The rearrangement links TRBV29-1 to TRBJ2-1; 11 bases align to TRBD2. Looked up from germline, CDR1 is SQVTM and CDR2 is ANQGSEA. Trimming cost V 7 bases and J 7 bases; bases outside gene matches: 6. The CDR3 sequence is 13 residues long. This CDR3 reads CSAPGLAVNEQFF. CDR3 sequence (DNA): TGCAGCGCCCCGGGACTAGCGGTGAATGAGCAGTTCTTC.

The chain uses TRBV9 and TRBJ2-3; TRBD2 matches 11 bases. The V and J ends lost 0 bases and 4 bases, in that order; junction bases with no gene match: 4. The length of the CDR3 is 16 residues. Germline loops: CDR1 SGDLS, CDR2 YYNGEE. The CDR3: CASSVGGTSGPDTQYF. The DNA of the CDR3 is TGTGCCAGCAGCGTAGGCGGGACTAGCGGCCCAGATACGCAGTATTTT.

The genes are TRBV9 and TRBJ2-3; 7 bases match TRBD1. This CDR3 is built from 15 residues. The germline V gene has CDR1 SGDLS and CDR2 YYNGEE. The J segment lost 0 bases and the V segment lost 2 bases, leaving 3 bases of the junction unmatched. CDR3 protein: CASSVRGSSTDTQYF. CDR3 DNA sequence: TGTGCCAGCAGCGTCAGGGGGTCCAGCACAGATACGCAGTATTTT.

The chain couples TRBV18 to TRBJ2-1; 9 bases agree with TRBD2. Germline V lookup: CDR1 KGHSH, CDR2 LQKENI. Trimming at V came to 4 bases and at J to 8 bases, leaving 9 bases not matched to a gene. This CDR3 comprises 15 residues. CDR3 nucleotides: TGTGCCAGCTCACTAGGACTAGCGTTGGAGGATGAGCAGTTCTTC. It specifies CASSLGLALEDEQFF.

The rearrangement uses TRBV28 and TRBJ2-5; D possibly corresponds to TRBD1 (6 bases). This CDR3 spans 17 amino acids. Deletions cut 4 bases from V and 2 bases from J, with 20 bases between. Germline loops: CDR1 MDHEN, CDR2 SYDVKM. This CDR3 is CASSSLSPRTEQETQYF. The CDR3 bases are TGTGCCAGCAGTTCTTTAAGTCCTAGGACAGAGCAAGAGACCCAGTACTTC.

The chain links TRBV6-4 to TRBJ1-4; perhaps TRBD1 as D (6 bases). This CDR3 is built from 19 residues. Germline CDR1 MRHNA, CDR2 SNTAGT. Trimming pared 0 bases from V and 7 bases from J, leaving 24 bases between. The chain's CDR3 is CASSDSRPTGNVNCEKLFF. CDR3 bases: TGTGCCAGCAGTGACTCCCGGCCGACAGGTAACGTGAACTGTGAAAAACTGTTTTTT.